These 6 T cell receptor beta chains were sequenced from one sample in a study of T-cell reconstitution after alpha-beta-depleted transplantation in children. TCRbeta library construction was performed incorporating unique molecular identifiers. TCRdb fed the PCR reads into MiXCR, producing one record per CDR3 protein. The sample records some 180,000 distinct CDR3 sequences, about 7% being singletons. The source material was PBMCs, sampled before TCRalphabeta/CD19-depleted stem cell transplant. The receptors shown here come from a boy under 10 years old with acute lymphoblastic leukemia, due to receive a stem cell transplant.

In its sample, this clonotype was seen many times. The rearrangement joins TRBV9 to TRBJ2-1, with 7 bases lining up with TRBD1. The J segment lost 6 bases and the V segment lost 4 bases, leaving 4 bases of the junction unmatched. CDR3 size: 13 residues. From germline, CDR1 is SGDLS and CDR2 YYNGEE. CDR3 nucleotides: TGTGCCAGCAGCTCAGGGACAGTCAATGAGCAGTTCTTC. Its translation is CASSSGTVNEQFF. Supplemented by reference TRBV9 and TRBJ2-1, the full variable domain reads DSGVTQTPKHLITATGQRVTLRCSPRSGDLSVYWYQQSLDQGLQFLIQYYNGEERAKGNILERFSAQQFPDLHSELNLSSLELGDSALYFCASSSGTVNEQFFGPGTRLTVL.

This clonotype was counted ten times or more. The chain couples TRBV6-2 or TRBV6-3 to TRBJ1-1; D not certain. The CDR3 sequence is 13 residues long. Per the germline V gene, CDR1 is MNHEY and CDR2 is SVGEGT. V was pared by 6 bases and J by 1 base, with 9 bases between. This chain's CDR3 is CASRPLGNTEAFF. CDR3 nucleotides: TGTGCCAGCAGACCCCTGGGGAACACTGAAGCTTTCTTT.

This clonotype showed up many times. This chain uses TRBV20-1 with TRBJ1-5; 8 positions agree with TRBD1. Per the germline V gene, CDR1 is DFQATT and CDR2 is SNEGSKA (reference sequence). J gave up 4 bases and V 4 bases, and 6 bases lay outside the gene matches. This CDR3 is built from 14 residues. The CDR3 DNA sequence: TGCAGTGCTATTGACAGGGGAGGAAATCAGCCCCAGCATTTT. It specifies CSAIDRGGNQPQHF.

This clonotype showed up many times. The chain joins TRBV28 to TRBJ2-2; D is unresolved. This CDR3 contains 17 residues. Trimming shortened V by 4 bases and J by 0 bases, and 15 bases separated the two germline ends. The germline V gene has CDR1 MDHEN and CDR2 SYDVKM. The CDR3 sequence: CASSSPGPGPNTGELFF. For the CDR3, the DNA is TGTGCCAGCAGTTCCCCTGGTCCGGGTCCGAACACCGGGGAGCTGTTTTTT.

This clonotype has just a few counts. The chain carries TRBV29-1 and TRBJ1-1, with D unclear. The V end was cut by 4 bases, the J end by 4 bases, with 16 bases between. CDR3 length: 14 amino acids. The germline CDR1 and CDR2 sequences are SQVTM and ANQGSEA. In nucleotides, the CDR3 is TGCAGCGTTGGCGGGGTGAGGGTTGGCACTGAAGCTTTCTTT. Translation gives CSVGGVRVGTEAFF.

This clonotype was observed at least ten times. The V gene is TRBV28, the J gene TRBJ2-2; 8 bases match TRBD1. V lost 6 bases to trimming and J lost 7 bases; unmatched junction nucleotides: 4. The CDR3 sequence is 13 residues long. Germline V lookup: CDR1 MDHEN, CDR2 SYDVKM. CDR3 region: CASSPDRGGELFF. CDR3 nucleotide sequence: TGTGCCAGCAGCCCTGACAGGGGCGGGGAGCTGTTTTTT.